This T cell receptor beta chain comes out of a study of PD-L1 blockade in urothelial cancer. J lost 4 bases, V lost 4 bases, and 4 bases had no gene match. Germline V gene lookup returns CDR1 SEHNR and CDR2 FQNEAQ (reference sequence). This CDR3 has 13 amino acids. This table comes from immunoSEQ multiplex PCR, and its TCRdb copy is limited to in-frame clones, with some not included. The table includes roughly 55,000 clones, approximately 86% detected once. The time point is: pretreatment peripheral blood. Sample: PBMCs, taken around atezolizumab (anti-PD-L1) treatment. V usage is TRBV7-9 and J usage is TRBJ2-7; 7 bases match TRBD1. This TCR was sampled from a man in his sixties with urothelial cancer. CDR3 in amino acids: CASSYGQAYEQYF. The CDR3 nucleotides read TGTGCCAGCAGCTATGGACAGGCGTACGAGCAGTACTTC.